A selection of T cell receptor beta chains follows, all from one sample in a study of blood T cell repertoires in COVID-19. Some clones are missing from TCRdb's copy, which holds only in-frame ones; the method was immunoSEQ multiplex PCR. Of around 130,000 clones in the sample, about 87% were seen once. The specimen was peripheral blood. Receptor source: a man aged 55 to 70 with active or convalescent COVID-19. CDR3s include the opening cysteine and the closing phenylalanine or tryptophan. The D gene is left open where the match is weak. The size entry is marked missing in some rows and otherwise reads once, few, many or a size class.

>TRBJ2-1|TRBV5-1|-|-
TGCGCCAGCAGCTTTCGAGAGGGCCTTTACAATGAGCAGTTCTTC
CASSFREGLYNEQFF
>TRBJ2-7|TRBV6-5|-|-
TGTGCCAGCAGTTACTCGCGCTCCACCCCAGGCGAGCAGTACTTC
CASSYSRSTPGEQYF
>TRBJ2-5|TRBV5-1|-|-
TGCGCCAGCAGCTTGTTCGACCCGGCCGGGGAGACCCAGTACTTC
CASSLFDPAGETQYF
>TRBJ1-1|TRBV11-2|-|few
TGTGCCAGCAGCTTAGGCGCAGGGGTAACGGGCACTGAAGCTTTCTTT
CASSLGAGVTGTEAFF
>TRBJ1-1|TRBV5-1|TRBD1|-
TGCGCCAGCAGCCTAGACAGGGGGACTGAAGCTTTCTTT
CASSLDRGTEAFF
>TRBJ2-6|TRBV14|TRBD2|-
TGTGCCAGCAGCAGGGCGGGAGGGGGCTCTGGGGCCAACGTCCTGACTTTC
CASSRAGGGSGANVLTF
>TRBJ2-7|TRBV5-1|-|-
TGCGCCAGCAGCGTGGCCGTGACAGGCTCCTACGAGCAGTACTTC
CASSVAVTGSYEQYF
>TRBJ2-4|TRBV10-1|TRBD2|-
TGCGCCAGCAGTGAGTTCCCTAGCGGGAGGGCCGGCAAAAACATTCAGTACTTC
CASSEFPSGRAGKNIQYF
>TRBJ1-2|TRBV28|TRBD1|-
TGTGCCAGCTGGACAGGACCTAACTATGGCTACACCTTC
CASWTGPNYGYTF
>TRBJ2-1|TRBV19|TRBD1|-
TGTGCCAGTTCGGACAGGGTAACCTACAATGAGCAGTTCTTC
CASSDRVTYNEQFF
>TRBJ1-2|TRBV6-2/TRBV6-3|-|-
TGTGCCAGCAGTTACAGGGGGTCCATCTATGGCTACACCTTC
CASSYRGSIYGYTF